This TCR beta chain is from a study of blood T cell repertoires in COVID-19. For the study at large: The United States, Italy and Spain supplied acute and convalescent COVID-19 samples. PBMCs, B-cell-depleted T cells, or T cells were the source of the cDNA or gDNA that made up the material.

Per the original methods: Estimates of nucleated cell counts were drawn from the amplification of reference gene primers. TCRdb's copy holds only in-frame clones and misses some; the assay was immunoSEQ multiplex PCR. For V, J and clone size, that table is used; D and trimming come from the DNA. The profile shows under 200,000 clones, approximately 91% of them singletons. V dropped 8 bases and J dropped 8 bases, with 12 bases sitting between them. The CDR3 has 12 residues. Source material: peripheral blood. The receptor was isolated from a man aged 18-30 years with acute or convalescent COVID-19. The chain recombines TRBV12-3 or TRBV12-4 with TRBJ1-4, with D perhaps matching TRBD1 (5 bases). The CDR3 sequence: CASGQGLEKLFF. CDR3 bases: TGTGCCAGCGGGCAGGGACTAGAAAAACTGTTTTTT.